The 2 T cell receptor beta chains reported below all come from one sample, sequenced in a study of Graves' ophthalmopathy and Graves' hyperthyroidism (dated by TCRdb to between 2018 and 2020). This sample was sequenced with an Illumina HiSeq 2000. For repertoire sequencing, the TCR beta CDR3 regions were amplified from RNA transcripts. A first-round RT-PCR used HTBI primers with the Qiagen OneStep RT-PCR kit, followed by a second-round multiplex PCR, size selection and purification. The public sequencing data were trimmed at Q25 with fastp and processed into clonotypes with MiXCR by TCRdb, which kept only in-frame beta chains. Here each entry gathers all rows of one CDR3 protein and keeps the most common genes and DNA. This sample comprises about 400,000 distinct CDR3 sequences, approximately 16% of them detected only once. The ten top clones hold about 1.6% of the sample. The material sequenced was peripheral blood. These receptors all stem from a woman aged 18-29 years with Graves' ophthalmopathy. Donor details come from another sample of the same person, matched by shared clones.

This clonotype has ten or more counts. The genes are TRBV7-2 and TRBJ2-5; D may correspond to TRBD1 or TRBD2 (6 bases each). Trimming removed 0 bases from V and 2 bases from J, with 13 bases in between. Looked up from germline, CDR1 is SGHTA and CDR2 is FQGNSA. The CDR3 has 16 residues. CDR3 in amino acids: CASSLADRRGQETQYF. As DNA, the CDR3 is TGTGCCAGCAGCTTAGCCGACAGGAGGGGGCAAGAGACCCAGTACTTC. The complete variable domain, with remaining parts taken from reference TRBV7-2 and TRBJ2-5, reads GAGVSQSPSNKVTEKGKDVELRCDPISGHTALYWYRQSLGQGLEFLIYFQGNSAPDKSGLPSDRFSAERTGGSVSTLTIQRTQQEDSAVYLCASSLADRRGQETQYFGPGTRLLVL.

J is TRBJ1-3 and V is TRBV12-3 or TRBV12-4; D gene ambiguous. Trimming removed 1 base from V and 0 bases from J, with 10 bases in between. The CDR3 loop spans 16 amino acids. The CDR3 DNA reads as TGTGCCAGCAGTTTAGATTCATGGAACTCTGGAAACACCATATATTTT. Its protein product is CASSLDSWNSGNTIYF.